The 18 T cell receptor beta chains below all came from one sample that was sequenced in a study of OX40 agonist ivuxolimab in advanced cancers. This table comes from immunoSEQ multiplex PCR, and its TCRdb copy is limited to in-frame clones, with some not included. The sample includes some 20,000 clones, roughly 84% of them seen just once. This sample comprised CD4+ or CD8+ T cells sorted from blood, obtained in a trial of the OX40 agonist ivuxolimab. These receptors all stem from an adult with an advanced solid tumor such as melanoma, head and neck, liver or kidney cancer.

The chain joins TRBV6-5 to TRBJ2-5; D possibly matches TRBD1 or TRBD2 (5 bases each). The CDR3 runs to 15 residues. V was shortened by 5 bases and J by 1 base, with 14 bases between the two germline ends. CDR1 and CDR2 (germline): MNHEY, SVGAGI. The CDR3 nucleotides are TGTGCCAGCAGTCGACCTAGGGACGGCCAAGAGACCCAGTACTTC. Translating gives CASSRPRDGQETQYF.

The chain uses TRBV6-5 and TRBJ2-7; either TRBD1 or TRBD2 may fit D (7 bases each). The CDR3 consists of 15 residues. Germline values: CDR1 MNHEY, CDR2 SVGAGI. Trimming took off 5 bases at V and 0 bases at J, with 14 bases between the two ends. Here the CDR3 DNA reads TGTGCCAGCAGTATAACAGGGGAGGGCTCCTACGAGCAGTACTTC. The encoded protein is CASSITGEGSYEQYF.

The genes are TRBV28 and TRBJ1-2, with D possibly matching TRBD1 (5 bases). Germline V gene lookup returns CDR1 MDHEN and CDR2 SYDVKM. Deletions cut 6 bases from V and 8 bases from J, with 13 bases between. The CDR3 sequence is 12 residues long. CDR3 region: CASSLDAGGYTF. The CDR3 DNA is TGTGCCAGCAGCCTGGACGCAGGGGGCTACACCTTC.

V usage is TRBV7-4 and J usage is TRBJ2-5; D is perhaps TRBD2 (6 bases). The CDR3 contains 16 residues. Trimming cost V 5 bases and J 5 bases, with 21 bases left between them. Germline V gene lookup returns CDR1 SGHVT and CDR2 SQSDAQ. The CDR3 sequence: CASSRPGLYFTETQYF. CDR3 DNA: TGTGCCAGCAGCCGACCAGGACTATATTTTACCGAGACCCAGTACTTC. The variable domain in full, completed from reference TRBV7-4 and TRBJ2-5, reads GAGVSQSPRYKVAKRGRDVALRCDSISGHVTLYWYRQTLGQGSEVLTYSQSDAQRDKSGRPSGRFSAERPERSVSTLKIQRTEQGDSAVYLCASSRPGLYFTETQYFGPGTRLLVL.

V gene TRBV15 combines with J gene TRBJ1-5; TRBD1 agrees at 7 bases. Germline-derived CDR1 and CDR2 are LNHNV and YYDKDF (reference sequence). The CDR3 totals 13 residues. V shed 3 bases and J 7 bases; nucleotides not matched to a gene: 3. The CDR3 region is CATSRTGMQPQHF. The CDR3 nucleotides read TGTGCCACCAGCAGGACAGGGATGCAGCCCCAGCATTTT.

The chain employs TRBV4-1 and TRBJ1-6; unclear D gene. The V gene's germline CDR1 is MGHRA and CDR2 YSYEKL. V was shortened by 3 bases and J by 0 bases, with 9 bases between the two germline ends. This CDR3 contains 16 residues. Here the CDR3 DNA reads TGCGCCAGCAGCCAGGATTGGAGCTCCTATAATTCACCCCTCCACTTT. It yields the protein CASSQDWSSYNSPLHF.

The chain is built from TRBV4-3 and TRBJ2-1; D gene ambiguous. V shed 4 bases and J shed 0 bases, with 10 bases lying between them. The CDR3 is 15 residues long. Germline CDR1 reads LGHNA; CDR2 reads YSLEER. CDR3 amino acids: CASSREDTSYNEQFF. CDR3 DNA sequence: TGCGCCAGCAGCCGAGAGGATACCTCCTACAATGAGCAGTTCTTC.

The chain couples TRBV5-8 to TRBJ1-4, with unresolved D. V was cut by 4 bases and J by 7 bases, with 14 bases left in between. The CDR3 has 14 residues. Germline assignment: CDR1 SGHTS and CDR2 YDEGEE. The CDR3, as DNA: TGTGCCAGCAGCCCGGCGGGCGCTCTTGAAAAACTGTTTTTT. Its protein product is CASSPAGALEKLFF.

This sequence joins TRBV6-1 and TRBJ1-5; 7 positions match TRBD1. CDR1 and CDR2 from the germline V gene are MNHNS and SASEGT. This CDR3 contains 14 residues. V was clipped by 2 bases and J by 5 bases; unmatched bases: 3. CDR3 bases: TGTGCCAGCAGTGAAAGAGGGGGCGATCAGCCCCAGCATTTT. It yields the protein CASSERGGDQPQHF.

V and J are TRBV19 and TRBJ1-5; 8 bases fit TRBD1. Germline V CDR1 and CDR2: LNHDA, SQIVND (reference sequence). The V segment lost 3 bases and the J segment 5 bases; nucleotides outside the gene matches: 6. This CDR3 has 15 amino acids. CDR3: CASSMDREGDQPQHF. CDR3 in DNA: TGTGCCAGTAGTATGGACAGGGAGGGAGATCAGCCCCAGCATTTT.

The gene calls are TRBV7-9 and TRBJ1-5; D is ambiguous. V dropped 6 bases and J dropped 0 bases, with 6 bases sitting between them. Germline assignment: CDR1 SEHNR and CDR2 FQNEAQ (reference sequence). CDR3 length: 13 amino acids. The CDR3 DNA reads TGTGCCAGCAGTTTAAATAGCAATCAGCCCCAGCATTTT. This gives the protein CASSLNSNQPQHF.

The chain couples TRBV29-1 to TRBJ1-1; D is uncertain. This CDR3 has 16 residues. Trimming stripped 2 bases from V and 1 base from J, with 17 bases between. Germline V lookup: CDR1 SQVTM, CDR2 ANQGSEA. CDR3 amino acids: CSVESDSKRANTEAFF. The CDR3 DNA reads TGCAGCGTTGAATCGGATTCCAAGAGGGCGAACACTGAAGCTTTCTTT.

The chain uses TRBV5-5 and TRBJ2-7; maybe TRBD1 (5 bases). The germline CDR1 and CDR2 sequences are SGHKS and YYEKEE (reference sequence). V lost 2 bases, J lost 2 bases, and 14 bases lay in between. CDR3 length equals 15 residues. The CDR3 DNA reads TGTGCCAGCAGCTTAATCCAGGGTGAGACCTACGAGCAGTACTTC. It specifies CASSLIQGETYEQYF. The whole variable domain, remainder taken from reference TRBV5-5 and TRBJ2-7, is DAGVTQSPTHLIKTRGQQVTLRCSPISGHKSVSWYQQVLGQGPQFIFQYYEKEERGRGNFPDRFSARQFPNYSSELNVNALLLGDSALYLCASSLIQGETYEQYFGPGTRLTVT.

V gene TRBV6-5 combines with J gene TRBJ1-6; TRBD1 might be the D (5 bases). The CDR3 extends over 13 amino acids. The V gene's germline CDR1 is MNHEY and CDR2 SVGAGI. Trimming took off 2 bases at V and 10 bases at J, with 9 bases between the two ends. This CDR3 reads CASSYGGFSPLHF. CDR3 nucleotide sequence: TGTGCCAGCAGTTACGGGGGTTTCTCACCCCTCCACTTT.

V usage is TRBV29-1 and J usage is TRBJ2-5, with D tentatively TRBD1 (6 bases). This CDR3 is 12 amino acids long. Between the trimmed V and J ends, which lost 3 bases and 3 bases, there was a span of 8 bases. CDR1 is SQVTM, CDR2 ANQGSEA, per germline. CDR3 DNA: TGCAGCGTTGAGGCAGGGGAAGAGACCCAGTACTTC. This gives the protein CSVEAGEETQYF.

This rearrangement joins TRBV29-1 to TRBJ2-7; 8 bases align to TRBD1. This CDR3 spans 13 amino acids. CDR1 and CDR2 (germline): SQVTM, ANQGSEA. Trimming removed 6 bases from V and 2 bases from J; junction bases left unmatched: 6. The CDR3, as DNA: TGCAGCGTCTTGGACAGGGAAACCTACGAGCAGTACTTC. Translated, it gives CSVLDRETYEQYF.

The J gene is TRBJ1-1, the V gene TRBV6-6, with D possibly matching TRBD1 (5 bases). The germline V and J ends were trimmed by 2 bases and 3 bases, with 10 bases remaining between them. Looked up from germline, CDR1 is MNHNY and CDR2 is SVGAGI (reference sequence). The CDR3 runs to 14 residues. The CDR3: CASSYEEGYTEAFF. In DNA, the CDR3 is TGTGCCAGCAGTTACGAGGAGGGGTACACTGAAGCTTTCTTT.

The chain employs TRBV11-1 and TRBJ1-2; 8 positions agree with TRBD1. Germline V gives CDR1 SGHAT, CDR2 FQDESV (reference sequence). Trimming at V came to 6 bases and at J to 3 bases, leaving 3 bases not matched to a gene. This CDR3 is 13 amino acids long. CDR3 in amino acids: CASRSTGDYGYTF. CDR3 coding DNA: TGTGCCAGCAGATCGACAGGGGACTATGGCTACACCTTC.